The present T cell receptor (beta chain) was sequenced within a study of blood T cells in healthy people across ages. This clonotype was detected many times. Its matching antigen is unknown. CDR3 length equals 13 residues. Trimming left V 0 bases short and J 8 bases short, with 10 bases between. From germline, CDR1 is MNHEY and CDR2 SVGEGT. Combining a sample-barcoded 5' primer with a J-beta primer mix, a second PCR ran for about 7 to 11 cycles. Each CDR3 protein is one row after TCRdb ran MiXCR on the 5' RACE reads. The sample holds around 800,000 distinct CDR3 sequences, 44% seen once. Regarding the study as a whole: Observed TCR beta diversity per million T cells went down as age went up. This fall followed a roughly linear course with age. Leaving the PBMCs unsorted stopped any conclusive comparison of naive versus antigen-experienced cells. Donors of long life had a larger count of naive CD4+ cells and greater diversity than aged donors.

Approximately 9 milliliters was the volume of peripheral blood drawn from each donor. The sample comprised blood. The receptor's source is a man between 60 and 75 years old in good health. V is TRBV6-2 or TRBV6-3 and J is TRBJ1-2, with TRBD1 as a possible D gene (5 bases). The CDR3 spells CASSYSLRDGYTF. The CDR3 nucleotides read TGTGCCAGCAGTTACTCCCTTCGGGACGGCTACACCTTC.